These 24 T cell receptor beta chains share one sample of origin, sequenced in a study of blood T cell repertoires in COVID-19 (dated by TCRdb to between 2020 and 2021). The library came from the immunoSEQ multiplex PCR assay. TCRdb stores this immuneACCESS table with in-frame sequences only. Part of the clones is absent; in the studies checked, under half of the shortfall reflects unresolved V genes, and no reason is known for the rest. The sample has about 27,000 clones on record, around 83% of them singletons. The ten largest clones add up to 60% to 80% of the sample. Sample: peripheral blood. The receptor source for this set is a man aged 65 to 85 with acute or convalescent COVID-19.

The genes are TRBV20-1 and TRBJ2-7; D unclear. Between the trimmed V and J ends, which lost 3 bases and 0 bases, there was a span of 15 bases. The CDR3 is 15 residues long. Germline lookup yields CDR1 DFQATT and CDR2 SNEGSKA (reference sequence). In DNA form, the CDR3 reads TGCAGTGCTAGTGATACTTCAACTATCTCCTACGAGCAGTACTTC. Protein: CSASDTSTISYEQYF.

The V gene is TRBV28, the J gene TRBJ1-5, with 8 nucleotides matching TRBD1. The germline V gene encodes CDR1 MDHEN and CDR2 SYDVKM. The CDR3 sequence is 16 residues long. Trimming at V came to 4 bases and at J to 2 bases, leaving 7 bases not matched to a gene. The CDR3 loop reads CASSSSGQGGNQPQHF. DNA of the CDR3: TGTGCCAGCAGTTCGTCCGGACAGGGTGGCAATCAGCCCCAGCATTTT.

The genes are TRBV19 and TRBJ2-1, with TRBD1 as a possible D gene (5 bases). The germline CDR1 and CDR2 sequences are LNHDA and SQIVND (reference sequence). This CDR3 spans 15 amino acids. Trimming left V 5 bases short and J 1 base short, with 12 bases between. In DNA form, the CDR3 reads TGTGCCAGTAGTCAGACAGCCGAGTCCTACAATGAGCAGTTCTTC. Its protein product is CASSQTAESYNEQFF.

The chain links TRBV9 to TRBJ2-2; TRBD1 is a possible D gene (5 bases). V gave up 4 bases and J gave up 1 base, with 14 bases separating them. The CDR3 runs 16 residues. The germline V gene has CDR1 SGDLS and CDR2 YYNGEE. The CDR3 here is CASSPRDSRNTGELFF. The CDR3 coding sequence is TGTGCCAGCAGCCCACGTGACAGCAGGAACACCGGGGAGCTGTTTTTT.

The genes are TRBV5-1 and TRBJ2-5, with TRBD2 identical over 9 bases. Germline V gene sequence: CDR1 SGHRS, CDR2 YFSETQ. The CDR3 is 18 amino acids. The trim removed 2 bases at V and 5 bases at J, leaving 16 bases unmatched. CDR3 loop: CASSLQTSGTVAGETQYF. CDR3 DNA sequence: TGCGCCAGCAGCTTACAGACTAGCGGCACGGTCGCAGGTGAGACCCAGTACTTC.

The chain links TRBV28 to TRBJ2-2; tentatively, D is TRBD2 (6 bases). The V end lost 3 bases, the J end lost 0 bases, and 17 bases lay between the germline ends. This CDR3 has 18 residues. Germline V gene sequence: CDR1 MDHEN, CDR2 SYDVKM. CDR3 DNA: TGTGCCAGCAGTTTCATTTCGGGGGATGTCGCGAACACCGGGGAGCTGTTTTTT. Residues: CASSFISGDVANTGELFF.

V gene TRBV28 combines with J gene TRBJ1-1; 7 nucleotides line up with TRBD1. CDR3 size: 15 residues. Trimming cost V 4 bases and J 9 bases; bases outside gene matches: 14. CDR1 and CDR2 (germline): MDHEN, SYDVKM. CDR3 loop: CASSSPGTVLIKAFF. CDR3 sequence (DNA): TGTGCCAGCAGTTCACCCGGGACAGTTCTCATTAAAGCTTTCTTT.

This clone was found a few times. J is TRBJ2-7 and V is TRBV6-5; 7 positions agree with TRBD1. The germline gives CDR1 MNHEY, CDR2 SVGAGI. The CDR3 has 12 residues. Trimming cost V 10 bases and J 6 bases; bases outside gene matches: 9. CDR3 loop: CATGQSYREQYF. The DNA for the CDR3 is TGTGCCACGGGACAGTCGTATCGCGAGCAGTACTTC.

This chain joins TRBV29-1 and TRBJ2-2, with D perhaps matching TRBD1 (6 bases). The V end was cut by 0 bases, the J end by 4 bases, with 18 bases between. The CDR3 is 17 residues long. Germline CDR1 is SQVTM and CDR2 is ANQGSEA. CDR3 amino acids: CSVEDNSSPRGTGELFF. CDR3 nucleotides: TGCAGCGTTGAAGACAATTCTAGCCCCAGGGGCACCGGGGAGCTGTTTTTT.

This sequence joins TRBV7-2 and TRBJ2-7, with 10 bases lining up with TRBD2. Germline CDR1 and CDR2: SGHTA and FQGNSA. The CDR3 loop spans 16 amino acids. V dropped 5 bases and J dropped 0; count of bases not matched to a gene: 7. CDR3 loop: CASSAGLAALSYEQYF. The CDR3 DNA reads TGTGCCAGCAGCGCCGGACTAGCGGCTCTCTCCTACGAGCAGTACTTC.

This chain links TRBV11-2 with TRBJ2-5; weak D call: TRBD1 (5 bases). The V and J ends lost 0 bases and 7 bases respectively, with 12 bases between them. Germline lookup yields CDR1 SGHAT and CDR2 FQNNGV. This CDR3 comprises 14 residues. The CDR3 region has the DNA TGTGCCAGCAGCTTAGATTTAGGGGTAGGGACCCAGTACTTC. It translates to CASSLDLGVGTQYF.

This chain uses TRBV5-1 with TRBJ2-1, with D possibly being TRBD2 (7 bases). Trimming removed 4 bases at V and 6 bases at J, with 17 bases between. CDR3 length equals 15 residues. The germline V gene has CDR1 SGHRS and CDR2 YFSETQ. CDR3 sequence: CASSPGQWGGNEQFF. Written as DNA, the CDR3 is TGCGCCAGCAGCCCCGGACAGTGGGGGGGCAATGAGCAGTTCTTC.

The CDR3 region has the DNA TGTGCCAGCAGTTATGGGACAGCGATTAACTATGGCTACACCTTC. Residues: CASSYGTAINYGYTF. The chain joins TRBV6-5 to TRBJ1-2; TRBD1 agrees at 7 bases. This CDR3 comprises 15 residues. Trimming cost V 3 bases and J 1 base; bases outside gene matches: 5. The germline V gene has CDR1 MNHEY and CDR2 SVGAGI.

The CDR3 is CASSQVGEGETQYF. The CDR3 DNA reads as TGTGCCAGCAGCCAAGTAGGGGAGGGGGAGACCCAGTACTTC. The rearrangement uses TRBV14 and TRBJ2-5; 7 nucleotides align to TRBD2. V was clipped by 1 base and J by 5 bases; unmatched bases: 4. The CDR3 extends over 14 amino acids. Germline-derived CDR1 and CDR2 are SGHDN and FVKESK.

The chain links TRBV29-1 to TRBJ2-1; D might be TRBD2 (6 bases). Germline assignment: CDR1 SQVTM and CDR2 ANQGSEA. The CDR3 is made up of 13 amino acids. Trimming removed 7 bases at V and 3 bases at J, with 13 bases between. CDR3 sequence (DNA): TGCAGCGGTCTGATGGGGGGCTACAATGAGCAGTTCTTC. Amino acid sequence: CSGLMGGYNEQFF.

This clone was recorded a few times. J is TRBJ2-7 and V is TRBV11-2, with TRBD2 matching 8 bases. Trimming cost V 3 bases and J 2 bases; bases outside gene matches: 6. The length of the CDR3 is 15 residues. CDR1 and CDR2 (germline): SGHAT, FQNNGV. Here the CDR3 DNA reads TGTGCCAGCAGCTTTACAGCGGGGGAAACCTACGAGCAGTACTTC. It specifies CASSFTAGETYEQYF.

This clone has a single count. The chain has TRBV12-3 or TRBV12-4 and TRBJ1-1, with TRBD1 identical over 7 bases. V was pared by 3 bases and J by 4 bases, with 2 bases of the junction left unmatched. There are 13 residues in the CDR3. The DNA of the CDR3 is TGTGCCAGCAGTTTGAACAGGGGCACTGAAGCTTTCTTT. It yields the protein CASSLNRGTEAFF.

This rearrangement joins TRBV6-5 to TRBJ1-1; tentatively, D is TRBD1 (5 bases). Germline CDR1 MNHEY, CDR2 SVGAGI. The CDR3 extends over 13 amino acids. The germline V and J ends were trimmed by 2 bases and 11 bases, with 15 bases remaining between them. The CDR3 is CASSYDSNQRAFF. CDR3 DNA sequence: TGTGCCAGCAGTTACGACAGCAATCAGAGGGCTTTCTTT.

The count of this clone is one. V and J are TRBV7-8 and TRBJ2-3, with 7 bases identical to TRBD2. With 1 base clipped from V and 2 bases from J, the junction kept 18 bases outside the gene matches. Germline V gene lookup returns CDR1 SGHVS and CDR2 FQNEAQ. The CDR3 length is 20 residues. CDR3 loop: CASSLDVGVAAGSSTDTQYF. CDR3 DNA: TGTGCCAGCAGCTTAGATGTAGGGGTCGCAGCGGGGAGCTCCACAGATACGCAGTATTTT.

The chain combines TRBV19 with TRBJ2-5; 11 positions match TRBD2. Germline lookup yields CDR1 LNHDA and CDR2 SQIVND (reference sequence). The CDR3 contains 16 residues. With 5 bases clipped from V and 1 base from J, the junction kept 6 bases outside the gene matches. The chain's CDR3 is CASSLTSGGFQETQYF. The CDR3 nucleotides are TGTGCCAGTAGTTTAACTAGCGGGGGCTTCCAAGAGACCCAGTACTTC.

This sequence joins TRBV11-2 and TRBJ2-7; possible D gene TRBD2, 5 bases. V gave up 1 base and J gave up 9 bases, with 10 bases separating them. The CDR3 consists of 12 residues. Per the germline V gene, CDR1 is SGHAT and CDR2 is FQNNGV. The CDR3 coding sequence is TGTGCCAGCAGCTTAGGTCTGGCGGGGCAGTACTTC. Protein sequence: CASSLGLAGQYF. The full variable domain, in which reference TRBV11-2 and TRBJ2-7 provide the parts outside the CDR3, is EAGVAQSPRYKIIEKRQSVAFWCNPISGHATLYWYQQILGQGPKLLIQFQNNGVVDDSQLPKDRFSAERLKGVDSTLKIQPAKLEDSAVYLCASSLGLAGQYFGPGTRLTVT.

This rearrangement joins TRBV19 to TRBJ2-1, with unresolved D. V shed 2 bases and J shed 3 bases, with 5 bases lying between them. The CDR3 consists of 13 residues. CDR1 and CDR2 (germline): LNHDA, SQIVND (reference sequence). CDR3 sequence: CASSILNYNEQFF. In DNA, the CDR3 is TGTGCCAGTAGTATACTAAACTACAATGAGCAGTTCTTC.

This clone was picked up a small number of times. The V call is TRBV14, the J call TRBJ2-5; possibly TRBD1 for D (6 bases). The CDR3 contains 12 residues. The ends were cut back, 6 bases at V and 6 bases at J, with 11 bases in the middle. Per the germline V gene, CDR1 is SGHDN and CDR2 is FVKESK. For the CDR3, the DNA is TGTGCCAGCAGTCGAACAGGGCAGACCCAGTACTTC. Amino acids: CASSRTGQTQYF.

The chain uses TRBV29-1 and TRBJ2-2, with TRBD2 identical over 9 bases. V shed 6 bases and J 7 bases; nucleotides not matched to a gene: 9. The CDR3 consists of 14 residues. The germline gives CDR1 SQVTM, CDR2 ANQGSEA. The CDR3 DNA reads as TGCAGCGTGGCAGCGGGGGGCTTAATCGGGGAGCTGTTTTTT. Its translation is CSVAAGGLIGELFF.